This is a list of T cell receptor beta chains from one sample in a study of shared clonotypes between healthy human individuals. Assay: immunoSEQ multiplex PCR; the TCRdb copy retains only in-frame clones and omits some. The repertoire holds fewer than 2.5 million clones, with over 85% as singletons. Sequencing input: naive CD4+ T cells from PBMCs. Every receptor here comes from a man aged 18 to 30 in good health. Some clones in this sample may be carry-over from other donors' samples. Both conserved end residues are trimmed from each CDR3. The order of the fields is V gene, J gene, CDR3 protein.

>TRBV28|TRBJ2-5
ASSSKARASGRAETQY
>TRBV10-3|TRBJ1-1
AISEQANTEAF
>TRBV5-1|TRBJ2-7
ASSQAPGQGDYEQY
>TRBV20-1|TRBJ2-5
RIDDETQY
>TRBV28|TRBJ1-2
ASSFVAGPNYGYT
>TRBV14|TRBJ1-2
ASSQVLGGTAYGYT
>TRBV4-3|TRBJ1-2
ASSQSGDLDGYT
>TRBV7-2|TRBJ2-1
ASSFSPSGSRNEQF
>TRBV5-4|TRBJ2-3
ASSLSSAGVYTDTQY
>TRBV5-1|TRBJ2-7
ASSSTGYEQY
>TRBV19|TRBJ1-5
ASSIGQFNQPQH
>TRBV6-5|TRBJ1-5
ASSYSSEEQPQH
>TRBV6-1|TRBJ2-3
ASEGSLTDTQY
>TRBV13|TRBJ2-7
ASSLGRGARYEQY
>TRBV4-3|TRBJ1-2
ASSPGQGYGYT
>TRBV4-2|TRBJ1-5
ASSQGISNQPQH